The 30 T cell receptor beta chains below were found in one sample sequenced in a study of T-cell reconstitution after alpha-beta-depleted transplantation in children (TCRdb year 2016). Library generation was performed with PCR. Sequencing took place on an Illumina HiSeq 2500. To normalize quantification of the TCRbeta repertoire, the TCR libraries were built with molecular barcoding that relied on unique molecular identifiers. The raw public data were reprocessed by TCRdb itself: fastp quality trimming at Q25, MiXCR clonotype calling, in-frame beta chains only. Each CDR3 protein gets just one entry, which takes the most common genes and DNA from the rows behind it. Within this sample are some 310,000 distinct CDR3 sequences, with more than 20% of them counted one time only. Of the sample, 9.5% to 12% is held by the ten largest clones. Sample treatment or condition, as interpreted from the label and publication: allogeneic hematopoietic cell transplantation with graft depleted of TCRalphabeta T cells and CD19 B cells.

The specimen comprised PBMCs, mostly from graft donor cells, sampled 180 days after TCRalphabeta/CD19-depleted stem cell transplant. The receptors derive from a male patient younger than 18 who had a stem cell transplant for acute lymphoblastic leukemia, so the T cells may come from the graft donor.

Here the CDR3 DNA reads TGTGCCAGCAGCCCCGGACAGGAGGTCCTCGGCACCGGGGAGCTGTTTTTT. Its protein product is CASSPGQEVLGTGELFF. The gene calls are TRBV28 and TRBJ2-2, with TRBD1 matching over 7 bases. After removal of 6 bases from V and 4 bases from J, the junction contained 14 bases not matched to a gene. This CDR3 has 17 amino acids. The germline V gene has CDR1 MDHEN and CDR2 SYDVKM.

The chain combines TRBV27 with TRBJ1-2, with a weak D call TRBD1 (5 bases). CDR3 length: 16 amino acids. V shed 0 bases and J shed 3 bases, with 14 bases lying between them. The germline gives CDR1 MNHEY, CDR2 SMNVEV (reference sequence). CDR3 bases: TGTGCCAGCAGTTTATCGTCAGGGAGGTTCCACTATGGCTACACCTTC. Translation: CASSLSSGRFHYGYTF.

The sample holds a few counts of this clonotype. The chain uses TRBV20-1 and TRBJ2-5, with D uncertain. The CDR3 loop spans 14 amino acids. Germline assignment: CDR1 DFQATT and CDR2 SNEGSKA (reference sequence). V lost 0 bases, J lost 5 bases, and 13 bases lay in between. CDR3 region: CSAREGWGRETQYF. The CDR3 DNA reads as TGCAGTGCTAGAGAAGGTTGGGGTAGGGAGACCCAGTACTTC.

The chain has TRBV7-9 and TRBJ2-4; the D gene is possibly TRBD1 (6 bases). In germline, CDR1 is SEHNR, CDR2 FQNEAQ (reference sequence). V was pared by 6 bases and J by 0 bases, with 15 bases between. The CDR3 length is 16 residues. The CDR3 region is CASSPTGNIAKNIQYF. The CDR3 bases are TGTGCCAGCAGTCCAACAGGGAATATAGCCAAAAACATTCAGTACTTC. Complete variable domain (other parts from reference TRBV7-9 and TRBJ2-4): DTGVSQNPRHKITKRGQNVTFRCDPISEHNRLYWYRQTLGQGPEFLTYFQNEAQLEKSRLLSDRFSAERPKGSFSTLEIQRTEQGDSAMYLCASSPTGNIAKNIQYFGAGTRLSVL.

The table lists this clonotype with a few counts. This chain uses TRBV5-1 with TRBJ2-1; no clear D. CDR1 and CDR2 from the germline V gene are SGHRS and YFSETQ. With 0 bases removed from V and 9 bases from J, the gap between germline ends came to 4 bases. The CDR3 runs to 11 residues. The CDR3 is CASSLAIEQFF. The CDR3 region has the DNA TGCGCCAGCAGCTTGGCCATTGAGCAGTTCTTC.

This clonotype has just a few counts. The V gene is TRBV4-1, the J gene TRBJ2-3; TRBD2 matches at 8 bases. Germline V gene lookup returns CDR1 MGHRA and CDR2 YSYEKL. V was clipped by 9 bases and J by 4 bases; unmatched bases: 6. The CDR3 consists of 13 residues. The CDR3 bases are TGCGCCAGTAGCGGGGCCCCGGCAGATACGCAGTATTTT. Residues: CASSGAPADTQYF.

The chain carries TRBV11-2 and TRBJ2-5, with 8 nucleotides matching TRBD2. The CDR3 is 15 amino acids. Germline values: CDR1 SGHAT, CDR2 FQNNGV. V lost 4 bases and J lost 3; bases outside the gene matches: 7. The CDR3 protein is CASSSYGTRKETQYF. As DNA, the CDR3 is TGTGCCAGCAGCTCGTATGGGACTAGGAAAGAGACCCAGTACTTC.

This clonotype occurred a few times. The chain combines TRBV15 with TRBJ1-5; 9 nucleotides match TRBD1. Per germline, CDR1 LNHNV and CDR2 YYDKDF (reference sequence). The CDR3 spans 15 residues. Unmatched junction bases numbered 4, after V lost 0 bases and J lost 7 bases. The DNA of the CDR3 is TGTGCCACCAGCAGAGACCCACAGGGGGCCCAGCCCCAGCATTTT. This codes for CATSRDPQGAQPQHF.

The chain uses TRBV27 and TRBJ2-5; TRBD2 might be the D (7 bases). The V and J ends lost 4 bases and 4 bases respectively, with 16 bases between them. This CDR3 has 15 residues. From germline, CDR1 is MNHEY and CDR2 SMNVEV (reference sequence). The CDR3: CASSSGGGGGETQYF. The CDR3 DNA is TGTGCCAGCAGTTCTGGGGGAGGGGGGGGAGAGACCCAGTACTTC.

The rearrangement joins TRBV30 to TRBJ2-1; D tentatively reads TRBD1 or TRBD2 (5 bases each). CDR1 and CDR2 from the germline V gene are GTSNPN and SVGIG (reference sequence). Trimming took off 5 bases at V and 7 bases at J, with 21 bases between the two ends. The CDR3 totals 15 residues. The CDR3 DNA reads as TGTGCCTGGTCTGTCCTTGGTTACAGGACTAATGAGCAGTTCTTC. It encodes CAWSVLGYRTNEQFF.

This chain joins TRBV20-1 and TRBJ1-1, with 11 bases aligning to TRBD1. Trimming at V came to 5 bases and at J to 5 bases, leaving 13 bases not matched to a gene. The germline V gene encodes CDR1 DFQATT and CDR2 SNEGSKA (reference sequence). This CDR3 spans 16 amino acids. The CDR3 loop is CSAQRAGQGVRTEAFF. The CDR3 region has the DNA TGCAGTGCTCAACGCGCGGGACAGGGGGTTAGGACTGAAGCTTTCTTT.

The chain combines TRBV20-1 with TRBJ1-2; 7 bases line up with TRBD1. With V trimmed by 3 bases and J by 5 bases, 9 bases remained unmatched. The germline V gene encodes CDR1 DFQATT and CDR2 SNEGSKA (reference sequence). The CDR3 spans 14 residues. DNA for the CDR3: TGCAGTGCTAGGCCACAGGGGATACCATATGGCTACACCTTC. It yields the protein CSARPQGIPYGYTF.

This clonotype was observed a few times. J is TRBJ2-3 and V is TRBV7-3; a possible D gene is TRBD2 (7 bases). In germline, CDR1 is SGHTA, CDR2 FQGTGA. The CDR3 is 19 residues long. Deletions cut 5 bases from V and 1 base from J, with 25 bases between. CDR3 region: CASSEYRVRGAGGTDTQYF. The CDR3 DNA sequence: TGTGCCAGCAGCGAATATCGGGTCCGGGGGGCAGGGGGCACAGATACGCAGTATTTT. The full variable domain, completed using reference TRBV7-3 and TRBJ2-3, is GAGVSQTPSNKVTEKGKYVELRCDPISGHTALYWYRQSLGQGPEFLIYFQGTGAADDSGLPNDRFFAVRPEGSVSTLKIQRTERGDSAVYLCASSEYRVRGAGGTDTQYFGPGTRLTVL.

CDR3 DNA: TGCGCCAGCAGCGAGGGGACAGGCCCTTTACTCCTCTCCTACGAGCAGTACTTC. Encoded protein: CASSEGTGPLLLSYEQYF. This chain uses TRBV4-1 with TRBJ2-7; 8 nucleotides line up with TRBD1. J lost 0 bases, V lost 5 bases, and 15 bases had no gene match. There are 18 residues in the CDR3. The germline V gene has CDR1 MGHRA and CDR2 YSYEKL.

V is TRBV5-1 and J is TRBJ1-1, with a possible D match to TRBD1 (6 bases). Germline values: CDR1 SGHRS, CDR2 YFSETQ. Trimming took off 6 bases at V and 1 base at J, with 22 bases between the two ends. The CDR3 has 17 amino acids. CDR3 nucleotide sequence: TGCGCCAGCATGGGGAGGGGGAGACCCCTTTCGAACACTGAAGCTTTCTTT. This sequence encodes CASMGRGRPLSNTEAFF.

J is TRBJ2-4 and V is TRBV12-3 or TRBV12-4; the match to TRBD2 covers 10 bases. This CDR3 is 19 amino acids long. V lost 5 bases and J lost 1; bases outside the gene matches: 14. The CDR3 nucleotides read TGTGCCAGCAGTCCGAGGGTTAGCGGGAGGATAAACGCCAAAAACATTCAGTACTTC. Translation gives CASSPRVSGRINAKNIQYF.

The chain has TRBV11-3 and TRBJ1-2; D is unresolved. The CDR3 loop spans 15 amino acids. Germline V gene lookup returns CDR1 SGHNT and CDR2 YENEEA. In DNA, the CDR3 is TGTGCTGAAGGGTGTTCGTCGGGATTGCACTATGGCTACACCTTC. It is translated as CAEGCSSGLHYGYTF.

The gene calls are TRBV9 and TRBJ2-5; no reliable D call. The V end was cut by 0 bases, the J end by 5 bases, with 8 bases between. The germline V gene has CDR1 SGDLS and CDR2 YYNGEE. The CDR3 is 13 amino acids. CDR3 DNA sequence: TGTGCCAGCAGCGTAGCCGTCTATGAGACCCAGTACTTC. Residues: CASSVAVYETQYF.

The sample holds many counts of this clonotype. The chain is built from TRBV5-1 and TRBJ2-3, with D maybe TRBD2 (6 bases). Germline lookup yields CDR1 SGHRS and CDR2 YFSETQ. The CDR3 has 16 amino acids. V lost 4 bases, J lost 0 bases, and 15 bases lay in between. The CDR3 loop reads CASSPGLPLSTDTQYF. CDR3 DNA sequence: TGCGCCAGCAGCCCGGGACTGCCCCTAAGCACAGATACGCAGTATTTT.

This clonotype showed up just a few times. The V call is TRBV15, the J call TRBJ1-1; possible D gene TRBD1, 6 bases. The CDR3 is 14 amino acids. CDR1 and CDR2 from the germline V gene are LNHNV and YYDKDF (reference sequence). Trimming removed 5 bases from V and 0 bases from J, with 10 bases in between. The CDR3 is CATSLGGLNTEAFF. CDR3 bases: TGTGCCACCAGCTTAGGGGGGTTGAACACTGAAGCTTTCTTT. Complete variable domain (other parts from reference TRBV15 and TRBJ1-1): DAMVIQNPRYQVTQFGKPVTLSCSQTLNHNVMYWYQQKSSQAPKLLFHYYDKDFNNEADTPDNFQSRRPNTSFCFLDIRSPGLGDTAMYLCATSLGGLNTEAFFGQGTRLTVV.

CDR3 in amino acids: CASSIITSGSWNEQFF. DNA for the CDR3: TGTGCCAGCAGCATTATAACCAGCGGGAGTTGGAATGAGCAGTTCTTC. The genes are TRBV11-3 and TRBJ2-1; 8 nucleotides align to TRBD2. The J segment lost 7 bases and the V segment lost 5 bases, leaving 13 bases of the junction unmatched. This CDR3 region has 16 residues. Per germline, CDR1 SGHNT and CDR2 YENEEA.

This clonotype has ten or more counts. This chain uses TRBV12-3 or TRBV12-4 with TRBJ2-7; D remains unclear. V was clipped by 2 bases and J by 3 bases, with 5 bases between them. The CDR3 has 12 amino acids. Here the CDR3 reads CASSLLGYEQYF. The CDR3 nucleotides read TGTGCCAGCAGTTTATTAGGCTACGAGCAGTACTTC.

The chain uses TRBV5-1 and TRBJ1-3; 8 positions match TRBD1. The germline V gene encodes CDR1 SGHRS and CDR2 YFSETQ. This CDR3 contains 17 residues. V was pared by 3 bases and J by 0 bases, with 8 bases of the junction left unmatched. This chain's CDR3 is CASSYTGGSPSGNTIYF. The CDR3 DNA follows: TGCGCCAGCAGCTACACAGGGGGATCGCCCTCTGGAAACACCATATATTTT.

This clonotype was found a few times. The chain recombines TRBV7-9 with TRBJ2-1, with D perhaps TRBD2 (5 bases). There are 12 residues in the CDR3. V was clipped by 5 bases and J by 10 bases, with 12 bases between them. CDR1 SEHNR and CDR2 FQNEAQ come from the germline V gene (reference sequence). This CDR3 is CASSARALEQFF. The CDR3 DNA follows: TGTGCCAGCAGCGCGAGGGCCCTAGAGCAGTTCTTC.

The chain carries TRBV10-3 and TRBJ2-7; 7 bases fit TRBD1. Germline trimming cut 6 bases from V and 5 bases from J; bases unmatched to any gene: 7. Germline CDR1 reads ENHRY; CDR2 reads SYGVKD. The CDR3 length is 13 residues. For the CDR3, the DNA is TGTGCCATCAGCCGACAGGGAGATAACGAGCAGTACTTC. It translates to CAISRQGDNEQYF.

This clonotype turned up a few times. V gene TRBV3-1 combines with J gene TRBJ1-1; TRBD1 matches at 7 bases. V was pared by 5 bases and J by 1 base, with 7 bases of the junction left unmatched. The CDR3 spans 15 residues. Germline-derived CDR1 and CDR2 are LGHDT and YNNKEL (reference sequence). CDR3 nucleotide sequence: TGTGCCAGCAGCAAAAGGACAGGCCCGAACACTGAAGCTTTCTTT. This codes for CASSKRTGPNTEAFF.

This clonotype was observed a handful of times. The CDR3 DNA reads TGTGCCAGCAGTACAACAGTGGGGCAAGGTGGCTACACCTTC. Its protein product is CASSTTVGQGGYTF. The chain is built from TRBV27 and TRBJ1-2; a possible D gene is TRBD1 (5 bases). The CDR3 totals 14 residues. V was trimmed by 5 bases and J by 7 bases, leaving 17 bases between them. Per germline, CDR1 MNHEY and CDR2 SMNVEV (reference sequence).

In this sample, this clonotype turned up a few times. The chain employs TRBV12-3 or TRBV12-4 and TRBJ2-1; 9 bases are a match to TRBD1. The length of the CDR3 is 16 residues. V was pared by 6 bases and J by 2 bases, with 8 bases of the junction left unmatched. The CDR3 DNA follows: TGTGCCAGCAGGCTGACCGGGACAGGGCCCTACAATGAGCAGTTCTTC. This translates into CASRLTGTGPYNEQFF.

V and J are TRBV5-1 and TRBJ1-2; tentative D call: TRBD1 (5 bases). CDR1 is SGHRS, CDR2 YFSETQ, per germline. Trimming removed 0 bases at V and 8 bases at J, with 8 bases between. The CDR3 has 12 amino acids. The CDR3 DNA reads as TGCGCCAGCAGCTTGGGGCACAGGGGCTACACCTTC. Protein product: CASSLGHRGYTF.

This clonotype has ten or more counts. The chain is built from TRBV5-1 and TRBJ2-2, with D uncertain. Germline CDR1 reads SGHRS; CDR2 reads YFSETQ. The CDR3 loop spans 14 amino acids. V shed 1 base and J shed 7 bases, with 11 bases lying between them. The CDR3 here is CASSLKTPHGELFF. The DNA for the CDR3 is TGCGCCAGCAGCTTGAAAACTCCCCACGGGGAGCTGTTTTTT.